This is a list of T cell receptor beta chains from one sample in a study of T cell changes during pregnancy in multiple sclerosis. Repertoires were generated with immunoSEQ multiplex PCR, while TCRdb's copy carries only in-frame clones and drops some. Of 50,000 to 65,000 clones in the sample, around 91% are singletons; the top ten hold 1.8%. Here the sequenced sample was peripheral blood, taken after pregnancy. These receptors came from a female donor with multiple sclerosis, enrolled in a pregnancy study. CDR3s include the opening cysteine and the closing phenylalanine or tryptophan. Each record gives: D gene, V gene, CDR3 length, J gene, clone size, CDR3 protein, CDR3 DNA. D genes are given only for firm matches. Rows give clone size only sometimes, using once, few, many, or a class for an expanded clone.

NA	TRBV5-1	12	TRBJ1-1	once	CASSLPGTEAFF	TGCGCCAGCAGCTTACCGGGTACTGAAGCTTTCTTT
NA	TRBV6-4	15	TRBJ2-3	NA	CASSEMGGGTDTQYF	TGTGCCAGCAGTGAGATGGGGGGTGGCACAGATACGCAGTATTTT
NA	TRBV18	13	TRBJ2-7	few	CASSPSLDSSPDF	TGTGCCAGCTCACCATCGTTGGACAGCTCCCCTGACTTC
NA	TRBV5-6	14	TRBJ2-4	once	CASSRLLAKNIQYF	TGTGCCAGCAGCCGTCTCTTAGCCAAAAACATTCAGTACTTC
NA	TRBV7-2	12	TRBJ1-2	NA	CASSLFGGEYTF	TGTGCCAGCAGCCTCTTCGGTGGGGAGTACACCTTC
NA	TRBV6-4	13	TRBJ2-2	few	CASSETNTGELFF	TGTGCCAGCAGTGAGACAAACACCGGGGAGCTGTTTTTT
TRBD2	TRBV30	13	TRBJ2-7	once	CAFAGGESYEQYF	TGTGCCTTCGCGGGGGGCGAATCCTACGAGCAGTACTTC
NA	TRBV27	14	TRBJ2-1	NA	CASSRQPLYNEQFF	TGTGCCAGCAGCAGACAGCCCCTCTACAATGAGCAGTTCTTC
TRBD1	TRBV5-1	15	TRBJ1-4	few	CASSLMTGGNEKLFF	TGCGCCAGCAGCTTAATGACAGGGGGTAATGAAAAACTGTTTTTT
NA	TRBV4-1	15	TRBJ1-2	once	CASSRMRGSGSGYTF	TGCGCCAGCAGCCGGATGCGGGGGAGCGGGAGTGGCTACACCTTC
NA	TRBV5-1	16	TRBJ1-2	NA	CASSLVGAEALYGYTF	TGCGCCAGCAGCTTAGTTGGGGCCGAAGCCCTCTATGGCTACACCTTC
NA	TRBV7-8	14	TRBJ2-7	NA	CASSLSRGTYEQYF	TGTGCCAGCAGCCTCTCTCGGGGGACCTACGAGCAGTACTTC
NA	TRBV9	17	TRBJ2-6	few	CASSVHGYVSGANVLTF	TGTGCCAGCAGCGTACACGGGTACGTTTCTGGGGCCAACGTCCTGACTTTC
NA	TRBV5-1	15	TRBJ2-3	NA	CASSLRGGFTDTQYF	TGCGCCAGCAGCTTAAGGGGGGGGTTCACAGATACGCAGTATTTT
NA	TRBV18	12	TRBJ2-1	NA	CASSVGQGEQFF	TGTGCCAGCTCAGTAGGGCAGGGGGAGCAGTTCTTC
TRBD2	TRBV18	17	TRBJ2-1	NA	CASSLQAGGAWYNEQFF	TGTGCCAGCTCACTACAGGCCGGGGGGGCCTGGTACAATGAGCAGTTCTTC
TRBD1	TRBV18	15	TRBJ2-7	NA	CASSPRQGSSYEQYF	TGTGCCAGCTCACCGAGACAGGGGAGCTCCTACGAGCAGTACTTC
NA	TRBV5-1	13	TRBJ1-4	NA	CASSLSTREKLFF	TGCGCCAGCAGCTTGTCAACACGTGAAAAACTGTTTTTT
NA	TRBV4-1	12	TRBJ1-2	NA	CASSGSNYGYTF	TGCGCCAGCAGCGGGAGTAACTATGGCTACACCTTC
TRBD1	TRBV5-1	17	TRBJ1-6	NA	CASSLGVDRGRGEPLHF	TGCGCCAGCAGCTTGGGAGTGGACAGGGGAAGGGGAGAACCCCTCCACTTT
NA	TRBV18	14	TRBJ2-7	NA	CASSPPFTGYEQYF	TGTGCCAGCTCACCACCGTTCACAGGGTACGAGCAGTACTTC
NA	TRBV1	15	TRBJ1-2	NA	CTSSPRGQSNYGYTF	TGCACCAGCAGCCCCAGGGGACAGTCAAACTATGGCTACACCTTC
NA	TRBV7-3	14	TRBJ1-1	NA	CASSLIKMNTEAFF	TGTGCCAGCAGCTTAATAAAAATGAACACTGAAGCTTTCTTT
NA	TRBV5-3	11	TRBJ2-2	NA	CARSNTGELFF	TGTGCCAGATCAAACACCGGGGAGCTGTTTTTT
NA	TRBV5-6	12	TRBJ2-2	NA	CASSAGPGELFF	TGTGCCAGCAGCGCGGGGCCCGGGGAGCTGTTTTTT
NA	TRBV6-4	11	TRBJ2-5	NA	CASILQETQYF	TGTGCCAGCATCTTACAAGAGACCCAGTACTTC
NA	TRBV28	16	TRBJ2-7	NA	CASSLTGSGLRGEQYF	TGTGCCAGCAGTTTAACGGGCTCGGGTCTACGGGGGGAGCAGTACTTC
TRBD2	TRBV29-1	14	TRBJ2-1	NA	CSVTGTTRRDEQFF	TGCAGCGTTACCGGGACTACCAGGAGGGATGAGCAGTTCTTC
TRBD1	TRBV7-3	20	TRBJ1-5	NA	CASSLKASGQGALGNQPQHF	TGTGCCAGCAGCTTAAAGGCCTCGGGACAGGGGGCTCTGGGCAATCAGCCCCAGCATTTT
TRBD1	TRBV5-8	15	TRBJ1-1	once	CASSPWTGGTSEAFF	TGTGCCAGCAGCCCCTGGACAGGGGGTACCTCTGAAGCTTTCTTT
TRBD1	TRBV9	14	TRBJ2-3	NA	CASSSGTGVDTQYF	TGTGCCAGCAGCTCCGGGACAGGGGTAGATACGCAGTATTTT
TRBD2	TRBV5-1	15	TRBJ2-7	NA	CASSLAGGGSLEQYF	TGCGCCAGCAGCTTGGCCGGCGGGGGGTCCCTCGAGCAGTACTTC
NA	TRBV30	13	TRBJ1-2	once	CAWSRDTTDGYTF	TGTGCCTGGAGTCGCGACACCACCGACGGCTACACCTTC
NA	TRBV7-3	14	TRBJ2-3	once	CASSYRLSTDTQYF	TGTGCCAGCAGCTACCGACTGAGCACAGATACGCAGTATTTT
TRBD1	TRBV4-3	14	TRBJ1-2	NA	CASSRDRANYGYTF	TGCGCCAGCAGCCGGGACAGAGCTAACTATGGCTACACCTTC
NA	TRBV6-1	16	TRBJ1-6	NA	CASSVGWSSYNSPLHF	TGTGCCAGCAGTGTAGGATGGAGCTCCTATAATTCACCCCTCCACTTT
NA	TRBV6-5	14	TRBJ2-7	NA	CASSYSIRVHEQYF	TGTGCCAGCAGTTACTCGATCAGGGTCCACGAGCAGTACTTC
NA	TRBV5-1	13	TRBJ1-2	NA	CASSLGVPRGYTF	TGCGCCAGCAGCTTAGGAGTCCCGAGGGGCTACACCTTC
TRBD1	TRBV30	14	TRBJ1-1	NA	CAWNHRQGRTEAFF	TGTGCCTGGAACCACCGACAGGGGAGAACTGAAGCTTTCTTT
TRBD1	TRBV7-8	15	TRBJ1-1	NA	CASSSGTGGYTEAFF	TGTGCCAGCAGCTCAGGGACAGGGGGCTACACTGAAGCTTTCTTT
NA	TRBV28	13	TRBJ2-2	NA	CASSFGGFGELFF	TGTGCCAGCAGTTTCGGAGGGTTCGGGGAGCTGTTTTTT